The clone carrying this T cell receptor (beta chain) has only a few counts. What it binds is unknown. The use of a sample-barcoded 5' primer and a J-beta primer mix characterized a second PCR of 7 to 11 cycles. TCRdb recomputed calls from the 5' RACE reads with MiXCR, one row per CDR3 protein. The sample includes under 1,000,000 distinct CDR3 sequences, around 36% seen only once; the top ten take 10% to 15%. Losses at the gene ends were 6 bases for V and 5 bases for J; bases not matched to a gene: 14. CDR1 and CDR2 (germline): MNHNY, SVGAGI (reference sequence). The CDR3 covers 17 residues. This sample was included in a study of blood T cells in healthy people across ages. Overall study results and limits: TCR beta diversity tracked closely with naive T cell percentage. There was no known CMV status for donors, so expanded clonotype changes were possibly confounded.

V and J are TRBV6-6 and TRBJ1-1; 11 nucleotides align to TRBD1. Input material: blood. The clonotype was recovered from a man aged 18 to 30 in good health. The CDR3 DNA follows: TGTGCCAGCAGAGACCGGACAGGGGGCGCAGAAGATACTGAAGCTTTCTTT. This codes for CASRDRTGGAEDTEAFF.